The following is a T cell receptor (beta chain) sequence with its context. Its recognized antigen is unknown. The record has no base qualities; no much larger clone is one base away. The time point label here, explained by the study, means: baseline before oral tofacitinib. Lesional scalp punch biopsies and peripheral blood were obtained from alopecia areata patients. PBMCs were isolated by density centrifugation and stained for CD3, CD4 and CD8, after which CD4+ and CD8+ T cells were sorted on a FACSAria. The protocol used for the library was the immunoSEQ multiplex PCR assay. To provide template for TCR sequencing, every sample had RNA extracted and reverse transcribed into cDNA. SuperScript III was used for first-strand cDNA synthesis, primed with a 2:1 mix of oligo-dT and random hexamers. A synthetic immune receptor repertoire was used to measure amplification bias, and any remaining bias was corrected computationally. As for the original processing: Raw reads were preprocessed to remove errors, and CDR3 was defined according to IMGT conventions as the region from the conserved cysteine to phenylalanine. Clonality was computed as 1 minus the Shannon entropy, with the entropy normalized by log2 of the number of productive unique TCRs. CD4 or CD8 identity of scalp clones was inferred by cross-referencing scalp TCRbeta sequences with sorted blood CD4 and CD8 repertoires. What TCRdb holds here is the immuneACCESS table cut down to in-frame rearrangements. Part of the clones is not present; checked against another copy, under half of the missing clones reflect an unresolved V gene, and the others are unexplained. V and J calls and clone size are those listed in that table; D and trimming were worked out from the DNA. A total of some 240,000 clones appear in this sample, approximately 61% of them only once. The ten largest clones take up over 0.4% of the sample.

This entry is derived from a study of CD8+ T cells in alopecia areata (dated by TCRdb to the late 2010s). Study-wide context: The treated patients, all with moderate-to-severe alopecia areata, were enrolled in an open-label pilot trial of oral tofacitinib given at 5 to 10 mg twice daily. To study T cell clonal expansion in alopecia areata, the researchers applied high-throughput TCRbeta sequencing to both the C3H/HeJ mouse model and human patients. TCRbeta CDR3 regions were amplified by immunoSEQ multiplex PCR with 35 Vbeta forward and 13 Jbeta reverse primers. Tofacitinib was administered for 6 to 18 months, and 6 months of follow-up off drug were then conducted to assess delayed response and recurrence. RNA was extracted with the PAXgene miRNA kit for fixed scalp, the miRNeasy kit for PBMCs, and the RNeasy kit for mouse skin. In humans, TCRbeta sequencing was performed on scalp tissue and on sorted CD4+ and CD8+ peripheral blood T cells from healthy controls and from patients with patchy or totalis/universalis alopecia areata. Patients on tofacitinib were biopsied at baseline and after 4 and 24 weeks of treatment, and several of the patients also had a later scalp biopsy. Scalp clonality was compared among normal scalp (n=4), patchy alopecia areata scalp (n=8), and alopecia totalis/universalis scalp (n=8). The paper as a whole reports these results and caveats: Scalp TCR repertoire analysis is complicated because resident alphabeta T cells in normal human skin are also sequenced, whereas mouse skin is dominated by gammadelta T cells. Compared with mice, TCR sequences shared between patients were less clear, possibly partly because of HLA diversity across the patient population. Compared with normal scalp, lesional scalp, particularly in alopecia totalis/universalis, had higher clonality and more expanded CD8+ clones, which suggests antigenic drive.

This sequence originates from a human donor with alopecia areata. The sample here was CD4+ T cells sorted from blood, taken at week 0.

The DNA reads as follows: TGTGCCAGTAGTATGACGGGTTTTGGGCAGCCCCAGCATTTT. Its protein is CASSMTGFGQPQHF. The receptor chain draws on TRBV19 and TRBJ1-5; the D gene cannot be resolved reliably. The germline V gene (reference sequence) gives CDR1 as LNHDA and CDR2 as SQIVND. The cysteine opens and the phenylalanine closes a CDR3 of 14 amino acids. Solely the CDR3 DNA is kept, with 42 bases framed from the first base. V is shortened by 3 bases, J by 7 bases, and the region joining them spans 13 bases.